The sequence of this T cell receptor (beta chain) was determined in a study of blood T cells in healthy people across ages. Donation came from healthy Caucasian individuals in Russia who were aged roughly 6 to 95. Ten milliliters of peripheral blood were drawn from each donor. Next came a second PCR, run for about 7 to 12 cycles, which used a sample-barcoded 5' primer along with a J-beta primer mix. TCRdb recomputed calls from the 5' RACE reads with MiXCR, one row per CDR3 protein. This table holds 1.5 million to 2 million distinct CDR3 sequences, around 42% found once. The CDR3 runs 13 residues. Germline V gives CDR1 MNHNY, CDR2 SVGAGI (reference sequence). Trimming pared 8 bases from V and 6 bases from J, leaving 16 bases between. Study outcomes and limitations: Naive and antigen-experienced cells were not separated, limiting conclusive comparison.

This clonotype has just a few counts. The antigen is undetermined. The material sequenced was blood. The clonotype was recovered from a human donor in good health. The chain carries TRBV6-6 and TRBJ1-2; D ambiguous. CDR3 nucleotide sequence: TGTGCCAGCGTGGGGAGTCCGCTCCATGGCTACACCTTC. Residues: CASVGSPLHGYTF.